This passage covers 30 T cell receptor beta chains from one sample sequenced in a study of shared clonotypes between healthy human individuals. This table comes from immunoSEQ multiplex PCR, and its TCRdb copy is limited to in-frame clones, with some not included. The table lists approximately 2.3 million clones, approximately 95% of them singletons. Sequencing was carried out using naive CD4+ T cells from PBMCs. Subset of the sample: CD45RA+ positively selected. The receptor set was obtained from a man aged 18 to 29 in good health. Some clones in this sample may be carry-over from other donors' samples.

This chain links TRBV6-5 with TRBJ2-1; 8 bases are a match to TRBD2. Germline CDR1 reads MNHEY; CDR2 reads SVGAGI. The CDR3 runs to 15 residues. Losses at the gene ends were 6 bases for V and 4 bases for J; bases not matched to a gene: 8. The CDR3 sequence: CASRISGDAYNEQFF. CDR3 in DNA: TGTGCCAGCAGAATTAGCGGGGACGCATACAATGAGCAGTTCTTC.

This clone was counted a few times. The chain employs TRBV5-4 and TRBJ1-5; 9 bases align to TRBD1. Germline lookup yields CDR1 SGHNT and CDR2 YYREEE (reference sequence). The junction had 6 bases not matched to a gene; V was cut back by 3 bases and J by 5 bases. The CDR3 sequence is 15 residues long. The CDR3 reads CASSYGTGRDQPQHF. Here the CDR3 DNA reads TGTGCCAGCAGCTACGGGACAGGGAGGGATCAGCCCCAGCATTTT.

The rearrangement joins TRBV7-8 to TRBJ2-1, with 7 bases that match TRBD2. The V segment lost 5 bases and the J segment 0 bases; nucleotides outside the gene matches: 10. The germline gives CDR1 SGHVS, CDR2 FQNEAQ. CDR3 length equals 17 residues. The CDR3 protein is CASSPKLAPSSYNEQFF. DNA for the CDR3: TGTGCCAGCAGCCCGAAACTAGCGCCGAGCTCCTACAATGAGCAGTTCTTC.

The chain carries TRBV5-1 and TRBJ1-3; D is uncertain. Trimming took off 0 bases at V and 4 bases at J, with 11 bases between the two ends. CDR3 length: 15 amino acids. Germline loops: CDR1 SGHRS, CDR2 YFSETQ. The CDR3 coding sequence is TGCGCCAGCAGCTTGGAACTCCCAGAGGGAAACACCATATATTTT. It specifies CASSLELPEGNTIYF.

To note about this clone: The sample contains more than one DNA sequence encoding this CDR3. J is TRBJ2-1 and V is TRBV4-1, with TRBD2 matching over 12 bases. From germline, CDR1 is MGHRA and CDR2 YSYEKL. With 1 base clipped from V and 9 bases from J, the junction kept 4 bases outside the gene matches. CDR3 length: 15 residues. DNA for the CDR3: TGCGCCAGCAGCCAAGGACTAGCGGGAGTCGGTGAGCAGTTCTTC. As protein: CASSQGLAGVGEQFF.

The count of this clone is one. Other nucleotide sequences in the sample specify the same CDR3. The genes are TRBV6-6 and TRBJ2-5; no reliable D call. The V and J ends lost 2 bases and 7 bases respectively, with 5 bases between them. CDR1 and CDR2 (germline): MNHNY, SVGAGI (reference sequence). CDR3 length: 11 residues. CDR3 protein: CASSYRGTQYF. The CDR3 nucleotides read TGTGCCAGCAGTTACCGCGGGACCCAGTACTTC.

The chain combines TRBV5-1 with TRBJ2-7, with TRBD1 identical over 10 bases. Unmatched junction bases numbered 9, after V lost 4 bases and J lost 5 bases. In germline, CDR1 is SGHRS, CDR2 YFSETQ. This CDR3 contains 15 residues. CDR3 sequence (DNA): TGCGCCAGCAGCCAGGACAGGGGGACCACCCACGAGCAGTACTTC. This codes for CASSQDRGTTHEQYF.

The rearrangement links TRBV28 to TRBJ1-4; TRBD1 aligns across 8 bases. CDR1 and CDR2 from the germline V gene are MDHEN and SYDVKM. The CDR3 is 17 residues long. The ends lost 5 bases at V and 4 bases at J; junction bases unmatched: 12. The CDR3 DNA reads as TGTGCCAGCAGTACTCCGACAGGGGCGGTTCTTAATGAAAAACTGTTTTTT. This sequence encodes CASSTPTGAVLNEKLFF.

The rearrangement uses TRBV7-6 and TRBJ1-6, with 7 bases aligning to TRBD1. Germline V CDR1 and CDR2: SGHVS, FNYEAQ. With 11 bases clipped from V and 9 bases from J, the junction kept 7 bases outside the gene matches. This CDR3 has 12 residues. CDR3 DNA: TGTGCCGTCGGACAGGCCGCTTCACCCCTCCACTTT. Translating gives CAVGQAASPLHF.

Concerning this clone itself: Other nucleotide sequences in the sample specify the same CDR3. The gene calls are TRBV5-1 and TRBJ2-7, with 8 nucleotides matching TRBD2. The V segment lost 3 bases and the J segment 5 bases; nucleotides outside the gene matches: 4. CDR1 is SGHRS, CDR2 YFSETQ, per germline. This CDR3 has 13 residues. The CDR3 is CASSSLAGNEQYF. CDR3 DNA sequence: TGCGCCAGCAGCTCCTTAGCGGGGAACGAGCAGTACTTC.

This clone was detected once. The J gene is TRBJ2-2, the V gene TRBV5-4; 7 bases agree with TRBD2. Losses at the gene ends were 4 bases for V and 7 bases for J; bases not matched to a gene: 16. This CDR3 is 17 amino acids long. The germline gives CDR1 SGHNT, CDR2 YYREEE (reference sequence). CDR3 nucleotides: TGTGCCAGCAGCCTTTCCCAGGGCGGGAGAGGTGGCGGGGAGCTGTTTTTT. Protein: CASSLSQGGRGGGELFF.

CDR3: CASSGGGQGQETQYF. DNA for the CDR3: TGTGCCAGCAGTGGGGGGGGACAGGGGCAAGAGACCCAGTACTTC. The rearrangement uses TRBV6-1 and TRBJ2-5; 10 nucleotides line up with TRBD1. J was trimmed by 2 bases and V by 4 bases; bases with no gene match: 4. This CDR3 comprises 15 residues. CDR1 and CDR2 from the germline V gene are MNHNS and SASEGT.

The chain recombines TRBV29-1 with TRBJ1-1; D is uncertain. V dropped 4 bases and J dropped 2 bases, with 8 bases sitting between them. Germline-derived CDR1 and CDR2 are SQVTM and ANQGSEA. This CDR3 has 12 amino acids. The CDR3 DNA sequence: TGCAGCGTTGGCATCGCAAACACTGAAGCTTTCTTT. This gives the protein CSVGIANTEAFF.

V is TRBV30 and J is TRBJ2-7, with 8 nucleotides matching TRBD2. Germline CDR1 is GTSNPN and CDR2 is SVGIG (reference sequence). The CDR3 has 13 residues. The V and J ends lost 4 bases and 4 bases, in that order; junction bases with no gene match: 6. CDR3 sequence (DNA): TGTGCCTGGAAACCGGGAGGGCCATACGAGCAGTACTTC. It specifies CAWKPGGPYEQYF. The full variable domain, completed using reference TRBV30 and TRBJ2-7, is SQTIHQWPATLVQPVGSPLSLECTVEGTSNPNLYWYRQAAGRGLQLLFYSVGIGQISSEVPQNLSASRPQDRQFILSSKKLLLSDSGFYLCAWKPGGPYEQYFGPGTRLTVT.

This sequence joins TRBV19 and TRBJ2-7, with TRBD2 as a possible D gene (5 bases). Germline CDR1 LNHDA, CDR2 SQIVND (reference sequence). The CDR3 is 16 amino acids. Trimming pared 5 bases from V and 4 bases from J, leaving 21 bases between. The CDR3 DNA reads TGTGCCAGTAGTCTCTCAACCCCTCGTGGGAGATACGAGCAGTACTTC. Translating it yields CASSLSTPRGRYEQYF.

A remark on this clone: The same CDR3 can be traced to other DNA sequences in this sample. The CDR3 DNA reads TGTGCCAGCAGCGTAGGTCCCGATACGCAGTATTTT. Encoded protein: CASSVGPDTQYF. The chain joins TRBV9 to TRBJ2-3; D call uncertain. The CDR3 spans 12 residues. Trimming stripped 0 bases from V and 6 bases from J, with 5 bases between. Germline V CDR1 and CDR2: SGDLS, YYNGEE.

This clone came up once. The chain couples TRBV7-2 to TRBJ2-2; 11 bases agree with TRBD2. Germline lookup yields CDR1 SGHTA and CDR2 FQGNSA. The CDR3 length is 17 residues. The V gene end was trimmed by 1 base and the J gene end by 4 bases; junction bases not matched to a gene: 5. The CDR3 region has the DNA TGTGCCAGCAGCTTAGGGGTAGCGGGAGGGGTCACCGGGGAGCTGTTTTTT. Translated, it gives CASSLGVAGGVTGELFF.

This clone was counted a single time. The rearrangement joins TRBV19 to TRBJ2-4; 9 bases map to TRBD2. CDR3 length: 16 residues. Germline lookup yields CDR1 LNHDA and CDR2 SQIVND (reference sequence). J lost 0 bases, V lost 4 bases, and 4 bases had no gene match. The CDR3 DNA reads TGTGCCAGTAGTAGGTTAGCGGGAGTAGCCAAAAACATTCAGTACTTC. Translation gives CASSRLAGVAKNIQYF.

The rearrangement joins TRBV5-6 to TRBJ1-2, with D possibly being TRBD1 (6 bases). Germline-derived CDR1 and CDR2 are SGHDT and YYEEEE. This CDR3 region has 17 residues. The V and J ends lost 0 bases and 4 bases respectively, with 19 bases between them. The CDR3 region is CASSLGQLRGSGYGYTF. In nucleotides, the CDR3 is TGTGCCAGCAGCTTGGGACAGCTCAGGGGCTCGGGCTATGGCTACACCTTC.

The CDR3 here is CASSLWFNPRGEQYF. The CDR3 DNA is TGTGCCAGCAGCTTATGGTTTAACCCCAGGGGCGAGCAGTACTTC. The chain couples TRBV7-2 to TRBJ2-7, with TRBD1 as a possible D gene (6 bases). V lost 2 bases and J 6 bases, leaving 17 bases between the germline ends. CDR1 and CDR2 (germline): SGHTA, FQGNSA. The CDR3 spans 15 residues.

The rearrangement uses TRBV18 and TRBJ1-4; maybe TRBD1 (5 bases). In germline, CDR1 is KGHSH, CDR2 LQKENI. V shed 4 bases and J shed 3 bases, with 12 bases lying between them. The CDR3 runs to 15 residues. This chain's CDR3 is CASSLETEPNEKLFF. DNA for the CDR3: TGTGCCAGCTCACTAGAGACAGAACCTAATGAAAAACTGTTTTTT.

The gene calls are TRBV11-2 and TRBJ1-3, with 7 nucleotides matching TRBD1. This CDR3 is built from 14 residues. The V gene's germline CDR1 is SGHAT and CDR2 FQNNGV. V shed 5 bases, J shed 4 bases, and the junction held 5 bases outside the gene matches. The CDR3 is CASSQRDSGNTIYF. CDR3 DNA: TGTGCCAGCAGCCAACGGGACAGCGGAAACACCATATATTTT.

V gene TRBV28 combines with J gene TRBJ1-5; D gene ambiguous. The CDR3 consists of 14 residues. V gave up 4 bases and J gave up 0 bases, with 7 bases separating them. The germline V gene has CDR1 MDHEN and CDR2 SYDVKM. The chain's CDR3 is CASSSLTSNQPQHF. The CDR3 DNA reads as TGTGCCAGCAGTTCCCTAACTAGCAATCAGCCCCAGCATTTT.

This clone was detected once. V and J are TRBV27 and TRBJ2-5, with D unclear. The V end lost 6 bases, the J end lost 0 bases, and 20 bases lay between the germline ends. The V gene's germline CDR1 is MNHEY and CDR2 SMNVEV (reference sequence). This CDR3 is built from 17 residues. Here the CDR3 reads CASRKRRAGRYQETQYF. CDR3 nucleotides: TGTGCCAGCAGAAAAAGAAGGGCCGGACGGTACCAAGAGACCCAGTACTTC.

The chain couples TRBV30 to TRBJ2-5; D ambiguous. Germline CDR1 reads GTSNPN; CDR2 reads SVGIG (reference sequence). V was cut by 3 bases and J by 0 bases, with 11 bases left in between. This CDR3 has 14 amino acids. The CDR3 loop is CAWRRRPNQETQYF. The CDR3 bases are TGTGCCTGGAGGAGGCGGCCCAACCAAGAGACCCAGTACTTC. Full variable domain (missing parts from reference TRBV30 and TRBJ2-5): SQTIHQWPATLVQPVGSPLSLECTVEGTSNPNLYWYRQAAGRGLQLLFYSVGIGQISSEVPQNLSASRPQDRQFILSSKKLLLSDSGFYLCAWRRRPNQETQYFGPGTRLLVL.

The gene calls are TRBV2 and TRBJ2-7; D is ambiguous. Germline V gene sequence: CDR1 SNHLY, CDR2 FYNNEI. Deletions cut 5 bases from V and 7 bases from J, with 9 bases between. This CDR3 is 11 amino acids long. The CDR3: CASSREGEQYF. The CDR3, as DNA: TGTGCCAGCAGTCGCGAAGGGGAGCAGTACTTC.

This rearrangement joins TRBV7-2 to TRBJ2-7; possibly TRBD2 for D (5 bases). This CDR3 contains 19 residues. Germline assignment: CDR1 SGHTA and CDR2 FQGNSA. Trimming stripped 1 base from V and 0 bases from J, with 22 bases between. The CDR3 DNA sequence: TGTGCCAGCAGCTTAGTAGTCTCGATGGGGAGTTCAAGCTCCTACGAGCAGTACTTC. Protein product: CASSLVVSMGSSSSYEQYF.

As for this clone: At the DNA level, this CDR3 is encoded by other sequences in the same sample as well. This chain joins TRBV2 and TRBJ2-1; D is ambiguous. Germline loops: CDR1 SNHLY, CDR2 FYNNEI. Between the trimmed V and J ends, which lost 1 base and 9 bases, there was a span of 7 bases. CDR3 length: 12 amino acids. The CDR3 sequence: CASSEGLREQFF. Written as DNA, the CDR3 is TGTGCCAGCAGTGAAGGGCTCCGTGAGCAGTTCTTC.

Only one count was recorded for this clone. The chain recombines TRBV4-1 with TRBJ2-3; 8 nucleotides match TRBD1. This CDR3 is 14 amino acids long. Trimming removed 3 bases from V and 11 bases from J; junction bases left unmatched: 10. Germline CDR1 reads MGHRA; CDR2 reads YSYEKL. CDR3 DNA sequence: TGCGCCAGCAGCCAGACAGGGGCCCCACCAAGGCAGTATTTT. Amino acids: CASSQTGAPPRQYF.

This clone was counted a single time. CDR3 amino acids: CASSVAGAGAYEQYF. The CDR3 DNA is TGTGCCAGCAGCGTAGCTGGGGCAGGGGCCTACGAGCAGTACTTC. J is TRBJ2-7 and V is TRBV9; TRBD1 is a possible D gene (6 bases). Germline V gene data show CDR1 as SGDLS and CDR2 as YYNGEE. The CDR3 consists of 15 residues. Trimming shortened V by 0 bases and J by 2 bases, and 12 bases separated the two germline ends.